This T cell receptor (beta chain) was captured by sequencing in a study of shared clonotypes between healthy human individuals. Broader study findings: When compared with the clonotypes that were shared by all four sorted-subset donors, the non-shared clonotypes turned out to have lower generation probabilities. Represented diversity, genetic and exposure-history alike, was limited by few donors.

The naive CD8 subset, CD45RO-negative cells positively selected for CCR7, excluded terminally differentiated effector memory CD45RA+ cells. V was cut by 7 bases and J by 4 bases, with 10 bases left in between. Germline CDR1 MNHNS, CDR2 SASEGT. This CDR3 has 12 residues. In the authors' methods: ImmunoSEQ only sent back junction sequences with no quality scores, so filtering was done differently. Only in-frame clones appear in the TCRdb table, and some are missing; sequencing was by immunoSEQ multiplex PCR. Clone size and V and J calls were adopted from that table, with D and trimming inferred from the DNA. The table has about 1,900,000 clones, about 95% seen once; the top ten hold around 1.2%. As for this clone: Its antigen is unidentified.

Sequenced input: naive CD8+ T cells sorted from blood. The chain links TRBV6-1 to TRBJ1-1, with D tentatively TRBD1 (6 bases). This TCR was recovered from a man between 18 and 35 years old in good health. The CDR3 region is CASTRGATEAFF. The CDR3 coding sequence is TGTGCCAGCACGAGGGGGGCCACTGAAGCTTTCTTT.